These 15 T cell receptor beta chains originate from one sample sequenced in a study of T cells expressing NK-cell markers. TCRdb reprocessed the 5' RACE reads and reports one entry per CDR3 protein, with no DNA. The sample totals about 260,000 distinct CDR3 sequences. Sequences were obtained from blood T cells: a sorted CD56 or NKG2C T cell subset, CD4+ or CD8+ T cells, or bulk PBMC T cells (not recorded which). These TCRs come from a man aged 18 to 29 in good health.

The rearrangement links TRBV29-1 to TRBJ2-5; the D call from TCRdb, TRBD2, cannot be confirmed without DNA. Germline V gives CDR1 SQVTM, CDR2 ANQGSEA. This CDR3 is 13 amino acids long. The CDR3 reads CSAPRTSGETQYF.

The gene calls are TRBV29-1 and TRBJ2-1. From germline, CDR1 is SQVTM and CDR2 ANQGSEA. CDR3 size: 11 residues. The chain's CDR3 is CSGVDRVEQFF.

The chain recombines TRBV5-1 with TRBJ2-6; TCRdb selects TRBD2, and the lack of DNA leaves this call unchecked. This CDR3 comprises 20 residues. CDR1 is SGHRS and CDR2 is YFSETQ in the germline V gene. The CDR3 spells CASSSPREGRLLTGANVLTF. The full variable domain, with the rest looked up from reference TRBV5-1 and TRBJ2-6, is KAGVTQTPRYLIKTRGQQVTLSCSPISGHRSVSWYQQTPGQGLQFLFEYFSETQRNKGNFPGRFSGRQFSNSRSEMNVSTLELGDSALYLCASSSPREGRLLTGANVLTFGAGSRLTVL.

V gene TRBV28 combines with J gene TRBJ2-2. This CDR3 spans 14 amino acids. The germline gives CDR1 MDHEN, CDR2 SYDVKM. The CDR3 loop is CASSRWLGTGELFF.

The chain links TRBV7-2 to TRBJ2-1; as DNA is missing, the TRBD1 call by TCRdb cannot be tested. CDR3 size: 16 residues. Germline CDR1 SGHTA, CDR2 FQGNSA. This CDR3 reads CASSLAAGTGNNEQFF.

The chain recombines TRBV20-1 with TRBJ2-1; TCRdb calls TRBD2, which cannot be checked without DNA. This CDR3 contains 11 residues. The germline CDR1 and CDR2 sequences are DFQATT and SNEGSKA (reference sequence). The CDR3 here is CSASRAGAHFF.

CDR3 region: CASSSYSDRLSPLHF. This chain uses TRBV12-3 or TRBV12-4 with TRBJ1-6. The CDR3 loop spans 15 amino acids.

The rearrangement links TRBV20-1 to TRBJ1-2. This CDR3 contains 12 residues. Germline lookup yields CDR1 DFQATT and CDR2 SNEGSKA (reference sequence). This CDR3 reads CSALHSNYGYTF.

CDR3 in amino acids: CASSRQGGETQYF. The J gene is TRBJ2-5, the V gene TRBV19; TCRdb returns TRBD1, unconfirmable since there is no DNA. The CDR3 is 13 amino acids. CDR1 is LNHDA, CDR2 SQIVND, per germline (reference sequence). Looking up the rest from reference TRBV19 and TRBJ2-5 gives the full variable domain: DGGITQSPKYLFRKEGQNVTLSCEQNLNHDAMYWYRQDPGQGLRLIYYSQIVNDFQKGDIAEGYSVSREKKESFPLTVTSAQKNPTAFYLCASSRQGGETQYFGPGTRLLVL.

The genes are TRBV7-9 and TRBJ2-1. Germline lookup yields CDR1 SEHNR and CDR2 FQNEAQ (reference sequence). The CDR3 has 14 residues. CDR3 amino acids: CASSLAGAFDEQFF.

The rearrangement uses TRBV12-3 or TRBV12-4 and TRBJ2-5. There are 13 residues in the CDR3. The CDR3 sequence is CASSLGSKGTQYF.

This sequence joins TRBV24-1 and TRBJ1-2. CDR3 size: 12 residues. Germline-derived CDR1 and CDR2 are KGHDR and SFDVKD. The CDR3 protein is CATSQNNYGYTF.

This chain links TRBV20-1 with TRBJ2-3; TCRdb outputs TRBD2, but without DNA this stays unchecked. This CDR3 contains 15 residues. Germline values: CDR1 DFQATT, CDR2 SNEGSKA (reference sequence). CDR3 residues: CSAMQTSGYTDTQYF.

The CDR3 here is CASSLTGATPYNEQFF. The chain links TRBV7-7 to TRBJ2-1; TCRdb gives TRBD1 as the D gene, but with no DNA this cannot be confirmed. This CDR3 region has 16 residues. Germline values: CDR1 SSHAT, CDR2 FNYEAQ (reference sequence).

The rearrangement joins TRBV5-6 to TRBJ2-1. The CDR3 totals 11 residues. Per germline, CDR1 SGHDT and CDR2 YYEEEE. The CDR3 is CASRKHREQFF.